The TCR beta chain described here comes from a study of OX40 agonist ivuxolimab in advanced cancers. Study as a whole: A history of anti-PD-1, anti-PD-L1 or anti-CTLA-4 therapy was acceptable, and approximately 39% had some. Broader study findings: There were, on average, more expanded clones in CD8+ T cells than in CD4+. The antigens recognized by the expanded peripheral T cells, that is their antigen specificity, were not determined. Low levels of normalized T-cell clonal expansion also appeared in some nonresponders.

A word on this clone: Its antigen is unknown.

The table came from immunoSEQ multiplex PCR; TCRdb's copy has only in-frame clones and leaves some out. The table records about 79,000 clones, around nine tenths of them present only once. Germline V gene lookup returns CDR1 SGHTA and CDR2 FQGNSA. The V gene end was trimmed by 1 base and the J gene end by 7 bases; junction bases not matched to a gene: 4. This CDR3 region has 15 residues. The clonotype originates from an adult with an advanced solid tumor such as melanoma, head and neck, liver or kidney cancer. Specimen: CD4+ or CD8+ T cells sorted from blood, collected in a trial of the OX40 agonist ivuxolimab. J is TRBJ1-6 and V is TRBV7-2; TRBD1 agrees at 7 bases. CDR3 region: CASSLEGTANSPLHF. CDR3 nucleotides: TGTGCCAGCAGCTTAGAAGGGACAGCGAATTCACCCCTCCACTTT.